This T cell receptor (beta chain) was captured in a study of blood T cell repertoires in COVID-19. This CDR3 comprises 15 residues. Looked up from germline, CDR1 is SQVTM and CDR2 is ANQGSEA. With 1 base clipped from V and 0 bases from J, the junction kept 6 bases outside the gene matches. Profiling relied on immunoSEQ multiplex PCR, and the TCRdb table lists in-frame clones only, not all of them. The table records approximately 390,000 clones, roughly 88% of them present only once. This clonotype was obtained from a woman aged 40 to 50 with acute COVID-19. V gene TRBV29-1 combines with J gene TRBJ2-7, with TRBD1 identical over 7 bases. The sample consisted of PBMCs or T cells enriched from blood (not recorded which). The CDR3 here is CSVEGGTVSSYEQYF. For the CDR3, the DNA is TGCAGCGTTGAAGGGGGGACAGTTAGCTCCTACGAGCAGTACTTC.